This T cell receptor beta chain appears in the sequencing data of a study of cytomegalovirus exposure and HLA in healthy donors. Study-level results: A later analysis by the authors found several of the most significant clusters apparently linked to common viral pathogens.

Germline CDR1 and CDR2: SQVTM and ANQGSEA. This CDR3 is built from 8 residues. Comments on this clone: Its cognate antigen is unknown. The junction differs from germline at one of its ends, possibly a read error.

Researchers ran the PCR with 60 Vbeta and 13 Jbeta primers. Profiling relied on immunoSEQ multiplex PCR, and the TCRdb table lists in-frame clones only, not all of them. The sample contains 55,000 to 70,000 clones, roughly 68% of which appear only once. V usage is TRBV29-1 and J usage is TRBJ1-2, with 7 bases matching TRBD1. Input material: PBMCs. The TCR comes from an older woman in good health and CMV-seropositive. CDR3 residues: CSVDWGQF. The CDR3, as DNA: TGCAGCGTTGATTGGGGACAGTTC.